This T cell receptor (beta chain) was identified during a study of blood T cell repertoires in COVID-19. On the study more broadly: Both acute and convalescent COVID-19 samples were obtained from the United States, Italy and Spain. Nucleic acid was either cDNA or gDNA, and it came from T cells, B-cell-depleted T cells, or PBMCs.

In terms of age and location, participants ranged from roughly 18 to 90 years and lived in under 30 US areas. Germline V lookup: CDR1 MNHEY, CDR2 SMNVEV (reference sequence). The CDR3 covers 14 residues. V lost 7 bases to trimming and J lost 5 bases; unmatched junction nucleotides: 10. Here immunoSEQ multiplex PCR was the method, and the copy in TCRdb shows in-frame clones only, minus some. In the table there are 130,000 to 150,000 clones, over 80% of which are singletons. The rearrangement joins TRBV27 to TRBJ2-7; 8 bases map to TRBD1. The origin of this receptor is a man aged 55 to 70 who had recovered from COVID-19. Sequenced input: PBMCs or T cells enriched from blood (not recorded which). Here the CDR3 DNA reads TGTGCCAGCAAACTCAGACAGGGGTGGAACGAGCAGTACTTC. Its protein is CASKLRQGWNEQYF.